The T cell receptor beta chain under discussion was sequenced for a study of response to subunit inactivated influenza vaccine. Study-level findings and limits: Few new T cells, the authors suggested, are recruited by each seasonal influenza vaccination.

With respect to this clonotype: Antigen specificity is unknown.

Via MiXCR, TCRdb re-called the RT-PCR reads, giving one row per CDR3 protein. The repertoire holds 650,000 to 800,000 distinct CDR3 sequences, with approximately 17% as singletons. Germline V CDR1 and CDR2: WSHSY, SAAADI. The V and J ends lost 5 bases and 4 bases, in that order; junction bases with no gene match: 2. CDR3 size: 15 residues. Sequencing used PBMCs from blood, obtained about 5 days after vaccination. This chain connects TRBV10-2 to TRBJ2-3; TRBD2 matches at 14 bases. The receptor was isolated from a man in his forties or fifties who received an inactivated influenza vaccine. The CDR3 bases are TGCGCCAGCAGTCGGACTAGCGGGGGGTCAGATACGCAGTATTTT. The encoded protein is CASSRTSGGSDTQYF.